This T cell receptor (beta chain) stems from a study of early T cells in non-severe SARS-CoV-2 infection. V shed 7 bases, J shed 9 bases, and the junction held 8 bases outside the gene matches. This CDR3 contains 13 residues. Germline lookup yields CDR1 KGHDR and CDR2 SFDVKD. The library protocol tagged individual cDNA molecules with unique molecular identifiers. TCRdb reprocessed the 5' RACE reads with MiXCR, giving one entry per CDR3 protein. The sample lists about 77,000 distinct CDR3 sequences, roughly a sixth seen once, with 2.9% in the top ten. This clonotype was observed at least ten times. The J gene is TRBJ2-1, the V gene TRBV24-1; 7 nucleotides align to TRBD1. This TCR was sampled from an adult who was a healthcare worker with PCR-confirmed SARS-CoV-2 infection or an uninfected control (not recorded which). What was sequenced was whole blood. CDR3: CATSRDRDGEQFF. CDR3 nucleotides: TGTGCCACCAGCCGTGACAGGGACGGTGAGCAGTTCTTC.